This T cell receptor beta chain was obtained from a study of Graves' ophthalmopathy and Graves' hyperthyroidism. TCR beta CDR3 amplification used RNA transcripts. RT-PCR in the first round used HTBI primers; a second-round multiplex PCR followed. TCRdb ran MiXCR on the multiplex PCR reads and lists one entry per CDR3 protein. The repertoire holds about 370,000 distinct CDR3 sequences, with roughly 17% as singletons. The source of this sequence is an adult woman with stable Graves' hyperthyroidism. The sample comprised peripheral blood.

This chain's CDR3 is CASSQGRTERGGYTF. The CDR3 bases are TGTGCCAGCAGCCAAGGCCGGACAGAAAGGGGTGGCTACACCTTC. V is TRBV7-2 and J is TRBJ1-2; D is possibly TRBD1 (6 bases). Trimming took 5 bases from V and 7 from J, leaving 20 bases between them. The CDR3 has 15 residues. Germline V gives CDR1 SGHTA, CDR2 FQGNSA.